This T cell receptor (beta chain) emerged from a study of HIV-infected children after antiretroviral therapy interruption. Germline V gene data show CDR1 as LGHDT and CDR2 as YNNKEL (reference sequence). The V end was cut by 7 bases, the J end by 5 bases, with 14 bases between. The CDR3 has 13 residues. The TCR library was built from RNA with a 3' RACE protocol and unique molecular identifiers. TCRdb ran MiXCR on the 3' RACE reads and lists one entry per CDR3 protein. The sample holds some 51,000 distinct CDR3 sequences, 4.3% seen once. This clonotype was observed at least ten times. Treatment noted: PENTA 11 planned treatment interruption arm or continuous ART arm.

The genes are TRBV3-1 and TRBJ2-5, with D perhaps TRBD1 (6 bases). This sequence was found in a pool of human donors with HIV. The sequencing used CD45RA+ CD4+ T cells from PBMCs, pooled from several time points, collected from a donor given antiretroviral therapy, either interrupted or continuous. Subset of the sample: naive CD4+ CD45RA+ CD45RO- T cells. This CDR3 reads CASTTTRGETQYF. DNA for the CDR3: TGTGCCAGCACCACAACGAGGGGGGAGACCCAGTACTTC.